The clone carrying this T cell receptor (beta chain) was seen a few times. Its antigen is still unknown. The data originate from a study of shared clonotypes between healthy human individuals. Study results and limitations: Naive subsets usually exceeded memory subsets in estimated richness. Rarefaction gave evidence that sorted-subset sequencing remained incomplete despite large depth.

Generated by immunoSEQ multiplex PCR, the TCRdb table keeps only in-frame clones and is missing some. This sample has about 100,000 clones, with just over 65% found just once. Trimming took 1 base from V and 0 from J; bases not matched to a gene: 8. Per the germline V gene, CDR1 is MGHRA and CDR2 is YSYEKL. This CDR3 is 19 amino acids long. This chain uses TRBV4-1 with TRBJ2-1; the match to TRBD2 covers 11 bases. Sequenced material: memory CD8+ T cells sorted from blood. The subset was: CD45RO+ cells pooled with CCR7-negative TemRA cells. The TCR was taken from a woman under 40 in good health. This chain's CDR3 is CASSQGTSGSLSSYNEQFF. The CDR3 DNA is TGCGCCAGCAGCCAAGGGACTAGCGGGTCATTAAGCTCCTACAATGAGCAGTTCTTC.